These 32 T cell receptor beta chains were all obtained from the same sample, sequenced in a study of blood T cell repertoires in COVID-19. TCRdb's table, derived via immunoSEQ multiplex PCR, lists solely in-frame clones and lacks some. The sample includes about 160,000 clones, about 83% of them seen just once. Sequencing used peripheral blood. The receptors stem from a woman aged 70-85 years with COVID-19, enrolled during active disease.

This clone was seen more than once but under ten times. V gene TRBV3-1 (or the pseudogene TRBV3-2) combines with J gene TRBJ1-1; the match to TRBD1 covers 7 bases. The germline V gene has CDR1 LGHDT and CDR2 YNNKEL (reference sequence). The V gene end was trimmed by 4 bases and the J gene end by 6 bases; junction bases not matched to a gene: 5. The CDR3 runs 13 residues. DNA of the CDR3: TGTGCCAGCAGCCGTGCCGGGACAGCTGAAGCTTTCTTT. Translating it yields CASSRAGTAEAFF.

The V and J genes are TRBV7-2 and TRBJ2-7; 9 bases agree with TRBD1. V shed 5 bases, J shed 7 bases, and the junction held 12 bases outside the gene matches. The CDR3 totals 15 residues. CDR1 is SGHTA, CDR2 FQGNSA, per germline. This chain's CDR3 is CASSGGTGSTREQYF. CDR3 bases: TGTGCCAGCAGCGGAGGGACAGGGAGCACTCGTGAGCAGTACTTC.

The chain has TRBV2 and TRBJ2-7; 8 positions match TRBD2. The trim removed 6 bases at V and 4 bases at J, leaving 2 bases unmatched. This CDR3 is 12 amino acids long. The germline CDR1 and CDR2 sequences are SNHLY and FYNNEI. The CDR3 reads CASRRLAYEQYF. The CDR3 DNA sequence: TGTGCCAGCAGAAGACTAGCGTACGAGCAGTACTTC. Full variable domain (remainder filled in from reference TRBV2 and TRBJ2-7): EPEVTQTPSHQVTQMGQEVILRCVPISNHLYFYWYRQILGQKVEFLVSFYNNEISEKSEIFDDQFSVERPDGSNFTLKIRSTKLEDSAMYFCASRRLAYEQYFGPGTRLTVT.

The chain is built from TRBV19 and TRBJ1-2; 9 bases line up with TRBD1. Germline values: CDR1 LNHDA, CDR2 SQIVND (reference sequence). This CDR3 has 14 amino acids. Trimming removed 8 bases from V and 3 bases from J; junction bases left unmatched: 7. CDR3 coding DNA: TGTGCCAGTCAGACAGGGGGAGCGTACTATGGCTACACCTTC. It encodes CASQTGGAYYGYTF.

The chain is built from TRBV5-4 and TRBJ2-4; weak D call: TRBD1 (5 bases). The V and J ends lost 5 bases and 1 base respectively, with 16 bases between them. This CDR3 has 16 amino acids. CDR1 and CDR2 from the germline V gene are SGHNT and YYREEE (reference sequence). The CDR3, as DNA: TGTGCCAGCAGTCTGCCAGGGTCGACGGCCAAAAACATTCAGTACTTC. Protein: CASSLPGSTAKNIQYF. Based on the CDR3 plus reference TRBV5-4 and TRBJ2-4, the full variable domain is ETGVTQSPTHLIKTRGQQVTLRCSSQSGHNTVSWYQQALGQGPQFIFQYYREEENGRGNFPPRFSGLQFPNYSSELNVNALELDDSALYLCASSLPGSTAKNIQYFGAGTRLSVL.

The rearrangement joins TRBV24-1 to TRBJ2-1; 8 nucleotides match TRBD2. From germline, CDR1 is KGHDR and CDR2 SFDVKD. The CDR3 is 18 amino acids. V shed 0 bases, J shed 4 bases, and the junction held 10 bases outside the gene matches. The CDR3 reads CATSDLAGGRPGYNEQFF. Written as DNA, the CDR3 is TGTGCCACCAGTGATTTGGCGGGGGGTCGTCCTGGGTACAATGAGCAGTTCTTC.

This clone came up a few times. The chain is built from TRBV5-1 and TRBJ1-1; 8 positions match TRBD1. The CDR3 runs 14 residues. J gave up 1 base and V 4 bases, and 3 bases lay outside the gene matches. From germline, CDR1 is SGHRS and CDR2 YFSETQ. DNA of the CDR3: TGCGCCAGCAGCAAACAGGGGGGGAACACTGAAGCTTTCTTT. Translated, it gives CASSKQGGNTEAFF.

V usage is TRBV18 and J usage is TRBJ1-2, with 7 bases that match TRBD1. The V and J ends lost 4 bases and 0 bases, in that order; junction bases with no gene match: 5. Germline V gene data show CDR1 as KGHSH and CDR2 as LQKENI. The CDR3 is 15 amino acids. For the CDR3, the DNA is TGTGCCAGCTCACAAGGGACAGATGCTAACTATGGCTACACCTTC. Translating it yields CASSQGTDANYGYTF.

CDR3 residues: CASSESGRAYEQYF. CDR3 coding DNA: TGTGCCAGCAGTGAATCGGGGAGAGCCTACGAGCAGTACTTC. V and J are TRBV6-1 and TRBJ2-7; a weak D match, TRBD2 (5 bases). This CDR3 is built from 14 residues. Germline CDR1 is MNHNS and CDR2 is SASEGT. V shed 2 bases and J shed 2 bases, with 10 bases lying between them.

This clone was counted between two and nine times. The J gene is TRBJ1-1, the V gene TRBV2; D not resolved. The germline V gene encodes CDR1 SNHLY and CDR2 FYNNEI. This CDR3 has 14 residues. Trimming took 6 bases from V and 1 from J, leaving 12 bases between them. DNA of the CDR3: TGTGCCAGCAGCCAATCGGGTCCGAACACTGAAGCTTTCTTT. Residues: CASSQSGPNTEAFF.

This clone was picked up one time. The chain is built from TRBV2 and TRBJ2-6, with a weak D call TRBD2 (6 bases). Trimming removed 2 bases from V and 1 base from J, with 9 bases in between. This CDR3 has 16 residues. Germline-derived CDR1 and CDR2 are SNHLY and FYNNEI. Written as DNA, the CDR3 is TGTGCCAGCAGTGAACGGGGGAAATCTGGGGCCAACGTCCTGACTTTC. Amino acid sequence: CASSERGKSGANVLTF. The full variable domain, with the rest looked up from reference TRBV2 and TRBJ2-6, is EPEVTQTPSHQVTQMGQEVILRCVPISNHLYFYWYRQILGQKVEFLVSFYNNEISEKSEIFDDQFSVERPDGSNFTLKIRSTKLEDSAMYFCASSERGKSGANVLTFGAGSRLTVL.

J is TRBJ2-5 and V is TRBV5-4, with D perhaps TRBD1 (6 bases). CDR1 SGHNT and CDR2 YYREEE come from the germline V gene (reference sequence). The CDR3 runs to 14 residues. Trimming stripped 5 bases from V and 0 bases from J, with 11 bases between. The CDR3 region has the DNA TGTGCCAGCAGGCTAAGACAGGACCAAGAGACCCAGTACTTC. It specifies CASRLRQDQETQYF.

This chain uses TRBV7-9 with TRBJ1-2; D gene uncertain. V was shortened by 1 base and J by 7 bases, with 7 bases between the two germline ends. The CDR3 contains 12 residues. The germline gives CDR1 SEHNR, CDR2 FQNEAQ (reference sequence). CDR3 loop: CASSLESGGYTF. CDR3 bases: TGTGCCAGCAGCTTAGAATCCGGTGGCTACACCTTC.

This chain joins TRBV6-1 and TRBJ2-7; the D is unclear. This CDR3 is 12 amino acids long. The V end lost 0 bases, the J end lost 6 bases, and 6 bases lay between the germline ends. Germline CDR1 and CDR2: MNHNS and SASEGT. CDR3 in amino acids: CASSEAWAEQYF. As DNA, the CDR3 is TGTGCCAGCAGTGAAGCTTGGGCCGAGCAGTACTTC.

The table lists this clone with a few counts. This chain uses TRBV30 with TRBJ1-2, with D unresolved. Germline loops: CDR1 GTSNPN, CDR2 SVGIG (reference sequence). The CDR3 extends over 14 amino acids. V was clipped by 3 bases and J by 0 bases, with 11 bases between them. The CDR3 DNA follows: TGTGCCTGGAGCCGTGAGCACCCTAACTATGGCTACACCTTC. Translating it yields CAWSREHPNYGYTF. Full variable domain (missing parts from reference TRBV30 and TRBJ1-2): SQTIHQWPATLVQPVGSPLSLECTVEGTSNPNLYWYRQAAGRGLQLLFYSVGIGQISSEVPQNLSASRPQDRQFILSSKKLLLSDSGFYLCAWSREHPNYGYTFGSGTRLTVV.

The V and J genes are TRBV19 and TRBJ1-5; 8 positions agree with TRBD1. This CDR3 has 15 amino acids. Germline V gene lookup returns CDR1 LNHDA and CDR2 SQIVND (reference sequence). The J segment lost 4 bases and the V segment lost 4 bases, leaving 6 bases of the junction unmatched. CDR3 protein: CASSTAHRGNQPQHF. The CDR3 nucleotides are TGTGCCAGTAGTACGGCCCACAGGGGGAATCAGCCCCAGCATTTT.

J is TRBJ1-5 and V is TRBV5-1; weak D call: TRBD1 (5 bases). The CDR3 runs 19 residues. Trimming removed 1 base at V and 1 base at J, with 21 bases between. CDR1 is SGHRS and CDR2 is YFSETQ in the germline V gene. The CDR3 sequence is CASSLNPLGGVGSNQPQHF. The DNA of the CDR3 is TGCGCCAGCAGCTTGAATCCCCTGGGGGGGGTCGGGAGCAATCAGCCCCAGCATTTT.

V is TRBV7-8 and J is TRBJ1-1; 8 nucleotides agree with TRBD1. Per the germline V gene, CDR1 is SGHVS and CDR2 is FQNEAQ. CDR3 length equals 16 residues. V shed 2 bases and J 6 bases; nucleotides not matched to a gene: 11. CDR3 loop: CASSLQGALSVAEAFF. CDR3 DNA: TGTGCCAGCAGCTTACAGGGGGCTTTGTCGGTCGCTGAAGCTTTCTTT. Complete variable domain (other parts from reference TRBV7-8 and TRBJ1-1): GAGVSQSPRYKVAKRGQDVALRCDPISGHVSLFWYQQALGQGPEFLTYFQNEAQLDKSGLPSDRFFAERPEGSVSTLKIQRTQQEDSAVYLCASSLQGALSVAEAFFGQGTRLTVV.

The chain is built from TRBV5-6 and TRBJ1-4; D uncertain. Between the trimmed V and J ends, which lost 0 bases and 6 bases, there was a span of 9 bases. CDR3 length: 14 residues. Germline CDR1 is SGHDT and CDR2 is YYEEEE. This CDR3 reads CASSLVGNHEKLFF. The CDR3 bases are TGTGCCAGCAGCTTGGTCGGGAATCATGAAAAACTGTTTTTT.

The V call is TRBV18, the J call TRBJ1-1; 7 bases are shared with TRBD1. This CDR3 contains 16 residues. CDR1 is KGHSH and CDR2 is LQKENI in the germline V gene. V lost 2 bases to trimming and J lost 1 base; unmatched junction nucleotides: 7. The CDR3 region is CASSPYYRGGNTEAFF. CDR3 DNA: TGTGCCAGCTCACCATACTACAGGGGCGGGAACACTGAAGCTTTCTTT.

The chain couples TRBV3-1 (or the pseudogene TRBV3-2) to TRBJ1-5; 7 bases align to TRBD1. The CDR3 is 14 residues long. The germline CDR1 and CDR2 sequences are LGHDT and YNNKEL (reference sequence). The J segment lost 4 bases and the V segment lost 4 bases, leaving 4 bases of the junction unmatched. The CDR3, as DNA: TGTGCCAGCAGCCTCGGGACAGAGAATCAGCCCCAGCATTTT. Its protein product is CASSLGTENQPQHF.

The chain couples TRBV12-3 or TRBV12-4 to TRBJ1-2; D may be TRBD1 (5 bases). V was clipped by 5 bases and J by 4 bases, with 11 bases between them. There are 13 residues in the CDR3. CDR3 sequence reads: CASSPQGGYGYTF. Here the CDR3 DNA reads TGTGCCAGCAGTCCGCAGGGCGGCTATGGCTACACCTTC.

The chain has TRBV28 and TRBJ2-7, with TRBD1 matching over 9 bases. The V and J ends lost 6 bases and 6 bases, in that order; junction bases with no gene match: 15. Germline V gene lookup returns CDR1 MDHEN and CDR2 SYDVKM. The CDR3 sequence is 16 residues long. The CDR3 DNA follows: TGTGCCAGCAGCCCCTCTGGAGGGGGGACAGGGTCCGAGCAGTACTTC. It specifies CASSPSGGGTGSEQYF.

The rearrangement links TRBV9 to TRBJ2-6, with 12 bases matching TRBD2. Germline V lookup: CDR1 SGDLS, CDR2 YYNGEE. This CDR3 comprises 19 residues. Trimming took 4 bases from V and 4 from J; bases not matched to a gene: 12. CDR3: CASSPQPGLAGVGANVLTF. The CDR3 bases are TGTGCCAGCAGCCCTCAACCGGGACTAGCGGGCGTGGGGGCCAACGTCCTGACTTTC.

This clone was recorded a few times. The chain joins TRBV28 to TRBJ1-5; D remains ambiguous. This CDR3 comprises 14 residues. V lost 5 bases and J 5 bases, leaving 13 bases between the germline ends. Germline CDR1 is MDHEN and CDR2 is SYDVKM. CDR3 coding DNA: TGTGCCAGCAGTGAACAGTCTGGCTATCAGCCCCAGCATTTT. Translating it yields CASSEQSGYQPQHF.

J is TRBJ2-3 and V is TRBV18; 8 nucleotides line up with TRBD2. The CDR3 is 15 amino acids. Germline CDR1 and CDR2: KGHSH and LQKENI. With 1 base clipped from V and 6 bases from J, the junction kept 6 bases outside the gene matches. The CDR3 here is CASSPLLAGYDTQYF. CDR3 coding DNA: TGTGCCAGCTCACCACTGCTAGCGGGTTACGATACGCAGTATTTT.

This clone has a single count. This chain joins TRBV6-6 and TRBJ2-3; perhaps TRBD1 as D (5 bases). The V end lost 3 bases, the J end lost 3 bases, and 16 bases lay between the germline ends. Germline lookup yields CDR1 MNHNY and CDR2 SVGAGI (reference sequence). CDR3 length equals 16 residues. The CDR3 is CASSYLVRRVTDTQYF. CDR3 in DNA: TGTGCCAGCAGTTATCTGGTTCGCAGGGTAACAGATACGCAGTATTTT.

The chain has TRBV3-1 (or the pseudogene TRBV3-2) and TRBJ2-5, with 11 nucleotides matching TRBD2. This CDR3 comprises 16 residues. The trim removed 1 base at V and 5 bases at J, leaving 6 bases unmatched. Germline assignment: CDR1 LGHDT and CDR2 YNNKEL (reference sequence). The CDR3 nucleotides read TGTGCCAGCAGCCAAGCGCGCTTAGCGGGGGGGGAGACCCAGTACTTC. Amino acid sequence: CASSQARLAGGETQYF.

This chain joins TRBV2 and TRBJ2-1; 10 bases agree with TRBD1. CDR3 length: 15 residues. Per germline, CDR1 SNHLY and CDR2 FYNNEI. Trimming took 4 bases from V and 2 from J; bases not matched to a gene: 2. CDR3 sequence: CASSGDRGTYNEQFF. CDR3 sequence (DNA): TGTGCCAGCAGTGGGGACAGGGGTACCTACAATGAGCAGTTCTTC.

This clone was counted a few times. The V gene is TRBV20-1, the J gene TRBJ1-2; D perhaps matches TRBD1 (5 bases). CDR3 length: 12 residues. In germline, CDR1 is DFQATT, CDR2 SNEGSKA (reference sequence). Between the trimmed V and J ends, which lost 3 bases and 4 bases, there was a span of 9 bases. DNA for the CDR3: TGCAGTGCTAGTAGGGGTAGCTATGGCTACACCTTC. Protein sequence: CSASRGSYGYTF.

This chain joins TRBV18 and TRBJ1-5; 10 nucleotides align to TRBD1. After removal of 1 base from V and 0 bases from J, the junction contained 9 bases not matched to a gene. CDR1 and CDR2 from the germline V gene are KGHSH and LQKENI. The CDR3 sequence is 19 residues long. The chain's CDR3 is CASSPRPDRGFYSNQPQHF. The CDR3 nucleotides read TGTGCCAGCTCACCACGCCCGGACAGGGGGTTTTATAGCAATCAGCCCCAGCATTTT.

V gene TRBV3-1 (or the pseudogene TRBV3-2) combines with J gene TRBJ1-1; D remains ambiguous. CDR1 is LGHDT, CDR2 YNNKEL, per germline (reference sequence). This CDR3 is built from 16 residues. V was clipped by 1 base and J by 3 bases, with 15 bases between them. The CDR3 is CASSQAALGGYTEAFF. For the CDR3, the DNA is TGTGCCAGCAGCCAAGCGGCCCTTGGAGGGTACACTGAAGCTTTCTTT.